Shown below are 16 T cell receptor beta chains from a single sample sequenced in a study of a mutant IDH1 vaccine in newly diagnosed glioma. Assay: immunoSEQ multiplex PCR; the TCRdb copy retains only in-frame clones and omits some. The sample shows roughly 61,000 clones, over 70% of them seen only once. These receptors lack a known antigen. Documented time point: week 11, during vaccination. Every vaccination contained 300 ug of the mutant IDH1 20-mer peptide and was paired with topical imiquimod. The sample consisted of PBMCs, taken from a glioma patient whose treatment included an IDH1 peptide vaccine. The source is a man aged 50 to 60 with glioma.

This clone was found a few times. A junction boundary mismatches the germline segment, possibly from a read error. The chain employs TRBV7-2 and TRBJ2-5, with 7 bases identical to TRBD1. CDR3 size: 11 residues. Looked up from germline, CDR1 is SGHTA and CDR2 is FQGNSA. The CDR3 protein is CASSRNRGLNF. The CDR3 DNA follows: TGTGCCAGCAGCCGCAACAGGGGTCTGAACTTC.

The chain has TRBV2 and TRBJ2-2, with 8 bases matching TRBD2. V lost 6 bases and J lost 5; bases outside the gene matches: 8. The CDR3 is made up of 15 amino acids. The germline gives CDR1 SNHLY, CDR2 FYNNEI. In nucleotides, the CDR3 is TGTGCCAGCAGGGGTCCGGGGGGGTGGACCGGGGAGCTGTTTTTT. It translates to CASRGPGGWTGELFF.

The chain couples TRBV18 to TRBJ1-1; possible D gene TRBD1, 5 bases. The V gene's germline CDR1 is KGHSH and CDR2 LQKENI. V was clipped by 3 bases and J by 2 bases, with 7 bases between them. This CDR3 has 13 amino acids. Here the CDR3 DNA reads TGTGCCAGCTCACCGCAGGGCAACACTGAAGCTTTCTTT. Amino acids: CASSPQGNTEAFF. Complete variable domain (other parts from reference TRBV18 and TRBJ1-1): NAGVMQNPRHLVRRRGQEARLRCSPMKGHSHVYWYRQLPEEGLKFMVYLQKENIIDESGMPKERFSAEFPKEGPSILRIQQVVRGDSAAYFCASSPQGNTEAFFGQGTRLTVV.

The rearrangement joins TRBV6-4 to TRBJ2-2; unclear D gene. The CDR3 is made up of 13 amino acids. Looked up from germline, CDR1 is MRHNA and CDR2 is SNTAGT. The ends were cut back, 2 bases at V and 2 bases at J, with 3 bases in the middle. The CDR3, as DNA: TGTGCCAGCAGTGACCTCAACACCGGGGAGCTGTTTTTT. It translates to CASSDLNTGELFF.

The chain recombines TRBV5-4 with TRBJ2-1; D not resolved. Trimming took 0 bases from V and 5 from J, leaving 9 bases between them. CDR1 and CDR2 (germline): SGHNT, YYREEE (reference sequence). This CDR3 region has 14 residues. The CDR3 coding sequence is TGTGCCAGCAGCTTGGGTGGGGTCCACAATGAGCAGTTCTTC. As protein: CASSLGGVHNEQFF.

This clone was picked up one time. This sequence joins TRBV28 and TRBJ2-7; D uncertain. The V end was cut by 2 bases, the J end by 2 bases, with 7 bases between. Germline assignment: CDR1 MDHEN and CDR2 SYDVKM. This CDR3 is built from 13 residues. CDR3 DNA sequence: TGTGCCAGCAGTTTACCGAGCCCCTACGAGCAGTACTTC. It codes for CASSLPSPYEQYF.

This clone was picked up a small number of times. This rearrangement joins TRBV4-1 to TRBJ2-5; D remains unclear. The CDR3 extends over 13 amino acids. V was trimmed by 1 base and J by 3 bases, leaving 6 bases between them. The germline gives CDR1 MGHRA, CDR2 YSYEKL. The CDR3: CASSQVPKETQYF. The CDR3 bases are TGCGCCAGCAGCCAAGTCCCTAAAGAGACCCAGTACTTC.

This clone was counted between two and nine times. The rearrangement links TRBV28 to TRBJ1-4, with TRBD1 as a possible D gene (5 bases). The germline V and J ends were trimmed by 4 bases and 8 bases, with 14 bases remaining between them. The CDR3 is 14 amino acids. The germline V gene encodes CDR1 MDHEN and CDR2 SYDVKM. The CDR3 DNA is TGTGCCAGCAGTTCGACAGTTGGTGAAGAAAAACTGTTTTTT. Translating gives CASSSTVGEEKLFF.

The chain links TRBV28 to TRBJ2-3, with D unresolved. CDR1 and CDR2 (germline): MDHEN, SYDVKM. The CDR3 length is 12 residues. Deletions cut 6 bases from V and 7 bases from J, with 11 bases between. CDR3 DNA: TGTGCCAGCAGCCCGGGCACCCATACGCAGTATTTT. Protein product: CASSPGTHTQYF. The variable domain in full, completed from reference TRBV28 and TRBJ2-3, reads DVKVTQSSRYLVKRTGEKVFLECVQDMDHENMFWYRQDPGLGLRLIYFSYDVKMKEKGDIPEGYSVSREKKERFSLILESASTNQTSMYLCASSPGTHTQYFGPGTRLTVL.

The chain links TRBV5-1 to TRBJ2-7, with TRBD2 identical over 12 bases. Germline CDR1 SGHRS, CDR2 YFSETQ. The trim removed 2 bases at V and 1 base at J, leaving 4 bases unmatched. CDR3 size: 16 residues. The chain's CDR3 is CASSLSSGGVSYEQYF. The CDR3 DNA is TGCGCCAGCAGCTTATCTAGCGGGGGGGTTTCCTACGAGCAGTACTTC.

This clone came up once. The germline gene is not matched at one end of the junction; a read error may be the cause. V and J are TRBV7-6 and TRBJ2-1, with TRBD2 identical over 11 bases. Germline loops: CDR1 SGHVS, CDR2 FNYEAQ. The CDR3 sequence is 14 residues long. The CDR3 DNA is TGTGCCAGCAGCGTAGCGGGGGGGCCCTATGAGCAGTTCTTC. This encodes CASSVAGGPYEQFF.

The rearrangement joins TRBV19 to TRBJ1-2, with D maybe TRBD1 (5 bases). CDR1 LNHDA and CDR2 SQIVND come from the germline V gene (reference sequence). The CDR3 totals 13 residues. With 5 bases removed from V and 8 bases from J, the gap between germline ends came to 15 bases. This chain's CDR3 is CASSLGTVGGYTF. As DNA, the CDR3 is TGTGCCAGTAGTCTGGGGACGGTCGGGGGCTACACCTTC.

The chain is built from TRBV7-2 and TRBJ2-2; weak D call: TRBD1 (7 bases). CDR3 length: 14 amino acids. CDR1 is SGHTA and CDR2 is FQGNSA in the germline V gene. V was pared by 4 bases and J by 7 bases, with 13 bases between. The DNA for the CDR3 is TGTGCCAGCAGCTGGGGACAGACTAGCGGGGAGCTGTTTTTT. Amino acid sequence: CASSWGQTSGELFF.

The rearrangement links TRBV6-5 to TRBJ1-2; no clear D gene. The CDR3 is made up of 14 amino acids. Germline V gene data show CDR1 as MNHEY and CDR2 as SVGAGI. V was clipped by 6 bases and J by 6 bases, with 17 bases between them. In DNA, the CDR3 is TGTGCCAGCAGCCCACTCTCGCGGAACGATGGCTACACCTTC. Its protein product is CASSPLSRNDGYTF.

The chain links TRBV19 to TRBJ2-5, with TRBD2 identical over 7 bases. Looked up from germline, CDR1 is LNHDA and CDR2 is SQIVND (reference sequence). The V gene end was trimmed by 6 bases and the J gene end by 1 base; junction bases not matched to a gene: 5. This CDR3 is built from 14 residues. The CDR3 loop reads CASRKRGGQETQYF. CDR3 DNA sequence: TGTGCCAGTAGGAAGCGCGGGGGCCAAGAGACCCAGTACTTC.

This clone was observed once. This sample includes further DNA sequences coding for the same CDR3. The V and J genes are TRBV5-1 and TRBJ2-6; D gene unclear. Trimming took off 2 bases at V and 1 base at J, with 7 bases between the two ends. This CDR3 comprises 15 residues. Per germline, CDR1 SGHRS and CDR2 YFSETQ. As DNA, the CDR3 is TGCGCCAGCAGCTTAGATGGATCTGGGGCCAACGTCCTGACTTTC. This encodes CASSLDGSGANVLTF.